These 20 T cell receptor beta chains were all obtained from the same sample, sequenced in a study of cytomegalovirus exposure and HLA in healthy donors. The PCR used 60 Vbeta and 13 Jbeta primers. Repertoires were generated with immunoSEQ multiplex PCR, while TCRdb's copy carries only in-frame clones and drops some. The sample lists 150,000 to 200,000 clones; about 75% were seen once. Sequences were obtained from PBMCs. All receptors come from a female donor in good health and CMV-seronegative.

As regards this clone: In this CDR3 the conserved last residue, phenylalanine or tryptophan, is missing, so a read error is likely. V gene TRBV4-1 combines with J gene TRBJ2-7, with D perhaps TRBD1 (6 bases). This CDR3 comprises 16 residues. Trimming removed 0 bases from V and 0 bases from J, with 12 bases in between. Germline CDR1 and CDR2: MGHRA and YSYEKL. CDR3 amino acids: CASSQDLGTSSYEQYY. In DNA, the CDR3 is TGCGCCAGCAGCCAAGATCTGGGGACAAGCTCCTACGAGCAGTACTAC.

The chain joins TRBV10-1 to TRBJ2-7; 8 bases are a match to TRBD1. Germline CDR1 is WNHNN and CDR2 is SYGVQD (reference sequence). V lost 7 bases, J lost 5 bases, and 10 bases stayed unmatched. This CDR3 contains 14 residues. The CDR3: CASKPGQDTDEQYF. The CDR3, as DNA: TGCGCCAGCAAACCGGGACAGGACACTGACGAGCAGTACTTC.

This clone was recorded a few times. CDR3 protein: CASSDRGDTGELFF. Written as DNA, the CDR3 is TGTGCCAGCAGTGACCGGGGGGACACCGGGGAGCTGTTTTTT. V usage is TRBV6-4 and J usage is TRBJ2-2; TRBD2 matches 7 bases. The CDR3 has 14 amino acids. Trimming took 2 bases from V and 3 from J; bases not matched to a gene: 0. Per the germline V gene, CDR1 is MRHNA and CDR2 is SNTAGT.

This rearrangement joins TRBV19 to TRBJ2-7; 8 positions match TRBD1. V shed 5 bases and J 5 bases; nucleotides not matched to a gene: 8. The germline CDR1 and CDR2 sequences are LNHDA and SQIVND (reference sequence). This CDR3 region has 14 residues. CDR3 DNA: TGTGCCAGTAGTCCCGACAGGGGTCGTCACGAGCAGTACTTC. It is translated as CASSPDRGRHEQYF.

The chain couples TRBV30 to TRBJ2-7; TRBD1 is a possible D gene (7 bases). This CDR3 contains 15 residues. The germline V gene has CDR1 GTSNPN and CDR2 SVGIG (reference sequence). V shed 2 bases and J shed 0 bases, with 14 bases lying between them. The CDR3 loop is CAWSLGRDSSYEQYF. CDR3 DNA sequence: TGTGCCTGGAGTCTGGGGCGGGACAGCTCCTACGAGCAGTACTTC. Drawing the rest from reference TRBV30 and TRBJ2-7, the complete variable domain is SQTIHQWPATLVQPVGSPLSLECTVEGTSNPNLYWYRQAAGRGLQLLFYSVGIGQISSEVPQNLSASRPQDRQFILSSKKLLLSDSGFYLCAWSLGRDSSYEQYFGPGTRLTVT.

This clone occurred once. Other DNA sequences in this sample translate to the same CDR3. The chain couples TRBV6-5 to TRBJ2-6; TRBD1 aligns across 8 bases. V gave up 6 bases and J gave up 0 bases; unmatched junction bases: 1. The CDR3 sequence is 15 residues long. CDR1 and CDR2 (germline): MNHEY, SVGAGI. CDR3 bases: TGTGCCAGCAGAACAGGGGGCTCTGGGGCCAACGTCCTGACTTTC. It yields the protein CASRTGGSGANVLTF.

The rearrangement uses TRBV18 and TRBJ1-5, with D possibly TRBD1 on 6 matching bases. The germline V and J ends were trimmed by 6 bases and 6 bases, with 15 bases remaining between them. The CDR3 contains 14 residues. Germline lookup yields CDR1 KGHSH and CDR2 LQKENI. The CDR3 DNA reads TGTGCCAGCTCCGGGCAGGGGCATGGTCAGCCCCAGCATTTT. The encoded protein is CASSGQGHGQPQHF. Using reference TRBV18 and TRBJ1-5 for the parts outside the CDR3, the full variable domain is NAGVMQNPRHLVRRRGQEARLRCSPMKGHSHVYWYRQLPEEGLKFMVYLQKENIIDESGMPKERFSAEFPKEGPSILRIQQVVRGDSAAYFCASSGQGHGQPQHFGDGTRLSIL.

The gene calls are TRBV4-2 and TRBJ2-2; 8 positions agree with TRBD2. J lost 7 bases, V lost 4 bases, and 11 bases had no gene match. CDR3 size: 16 residues. Germline-derived CDR1 and CDR2 are LGHNA and YNFKEQ. The CDR3 DNA reads as TGTGCCAGCAGCCTCCTTGCAGCGGGGGTGAACGGGGAGCTGTTTTTT. It is translated as CASSLLAAGVNGELFF.

This sequence joins TRBV11-2 and TRBJ1-1; D is possibly TRBD1 (6 bases). There are 14 residues in the CDR3. V was shortened by 1 base and J by 1 base, with 7 bases between the two germline ends. Germline loops: CDR1 SGHAT, CDR2 FQNNGV. The CDR3 region is CASSLAQGNTEAFF. The CDR3 DNA reads TGTGCCAGCAGCTTAGCACAGGGGAACACTGAAGCTTTCTTT. The full variable domain, completed using reference TRBV11-2 and TRBJ1-1, is EAGVAQSPRYKIIEKRQSVAFWCNPISGHATLYWYQQILGQGPKLLIQFQNNGVVDDSQLPKDRFSAERLKGVDSTLKIQPAKLEDSAVYLCASSLAQGNTEAFFGQGTRLTVV.

The chain employs TRBV6-1 and TRBJ2-7; 12 nucleotides align to TRBD1. V gave up 2 bases and J gave up 6 bases; unmatched junction bases: 8. The CDR3 is 16 amino acids. Germline V lookup: CDR1 MNHNS, CDR2 SASEGT. CDR3 nucleotides: TGTGCCAGCAGTGAAACAACCGGGACAGGGGGCGCCGAGCAGTACTTC. Translation: CASSETTGTGGAEQYF.

V is TRBV7-2 and J is TRBJ2-7; TRBD1 aligns across 8 bases. Germline V gene lookup returns CDR1 SGHTA and CDR2 FQGNSA. The CDR3 totals 14 residues. Trimming at V came to 4 bases and at J to 3 bases, leaving 5 bases not matched to a gene. CDR3 sequence (DNA): TGTGCCAGCAGCTACCGACAGGGGAACTACGAGCAGTACTTC. It translates to CASSYRQGNYEQYF.

The CDR3 spells CASSTIPRDRTMGTQYF. The CDR3, as DNA: TGTGCCAGCAGCACAATACCCCGGGACAGGACTATGGGTACGCAGTATTTT. V and J are TRBV7-9 and TRBJ2-3; 8 bases are shared with TRBD1. This CDR3 is built from 17 residues. Germline loops: CDR1 SEHNR, CDR2 FQNEAQ (reference sequence). With V trimmed by 5 bases and J by 8 bases, 18 bases remained unmatched.

The rearrangement links TRBV6-5 to TRBJ2-7, with TRBD2 as a possible D gene (6 bases). Germline values: CDR1 MNHEY, CDR2 SVGAGI. This CDR3 spans 14 amino acids. The ends were cut back, 6 bases at V and 2 bases at J, with 14 bases in the middle. The CDR3 sequence is CASRARGSTYEQYF. CDR3 DNA sequence: TGTGCCAGCAGGGCCCGGGGGTCAACCTACGAGCAGTACTTC.

The gene calls are TRBV7-3 and TRBJ2-7; D remains unclear. The length of the CDR3 is 14 residues. Trimming took off 2 bases at V and 3 bases at J, with 11 bases between the two ends. In germline, CDR1 is SGHTA, CDR2 FQGTGA. As DNA, the CDR3 is TGTGCCAGCAGCTTACACGAGACAAGCTACGAGCAGTACTTC. Translation gives CASSLHETSYEQYF.

This chain uses TRBV27 with TRBJ1-4; the D gene is possibly TRBD1 (5 bases). Germline V CDR1 and CDR2: MNHEY, SMNVEV (reference sequence). V lost 9 bases to trimming and J lost 7 bases, with 15 bases between them. The CDR3 has 13 residues. The CDR3 region is CASARLRGEKLFF. CDR3 coding DNA: TGTGCCAGTGCTAGGCTTAGGGGTGAAAAACTGTTTTTT.

V gene TRBV5-1 combines with J gene TRBJ1-6; the match to TRBD1 covers 9 bases. The CDR3 sequence is 14 residues long. Trimming at V came to 7 bases and at J to 10 bases, leaving 9 bases not matched to a gene. CDR1 and CDR2 from the germline V gene are SGHRS and YFSETQ. This CDR3 reads CASSTGTGSSPLHF. CDR3 sequence (DNA): TGCGCCAGCTCTACTGGGACAGGGAGCTCACCCCTCCACTTT. Using reference TRBV5-1 and TRBJ1-6 for the parts outside the CDR3, the full variable domain is KAGVTQTPRYLIKTRGQQVTLSCSPISGHRSVSWYQQTPGQGLQFLFEYFSETQRNKGNFPGRFSGRQFSNSRSEMNVSTLELGDSALYLCASSTGTGSSPLHFGNGTRLTVT.

This chain links TRBV28 with TRBJ2-7; TRBD2 agrees at 8 bases. The V gene end was trimmed by 4 bases and the J gene end by 5 bases; junction bases not matched to a gene: 10. This CDR3 is built from 15 residues. Germline CDR1 MDHEN, CDR2 SYDVKM. CDR3: CASSSAGTSGHEQYF. CDR3 in DNA: TGTGCCAGCAGTTCGGCCGGGACTAGTGGCCACGAGCAGTACTTC. The full variable domain, rest sourced from reference TRBV28 and TRBJ2-7, is DVKVTQSSRYLVKRTGEKVFLECVQDMDHENMFWYRQDPGLGLRLIYFSYDVKMKEKGDIPEGYSVSREKKERFSLILESASTNQTSMYLCASSSAGTSGHEQYFGPGTRLTVT.

This chain uses TRBV28 with TRBJ1-3, with 9 bases fitting TRBD1. CDR3 length: 17 residues. The germline gives CDR1 MDHEN, CDR2 SYDVKM. J gave up 0 bases and V 3 bases, and 6 bases lay outside the gene matches. CDR3 sequence: CASSFVGQGNSGNTIYF. In DNA form, the CDR3 reads TGTGCCAGCAGTTTTGTCGGACAGGGGAACTCTGGAAACACCATATATTTT.

This clone was counted a single time. Its ends do not fully match the called genes, so a read error is possible. The CDR3 sequence: CASSLAPGGGRLSGANGLTF. As DNA, the CDR3 is TGTGCCAGCAGCTTAGCGCCGGGGGGTGGGAGATTATCTGGGGCCAACGGCCTGACTTTC. The chain carries TRBV7-6 and TRBJ2-6; TRBD2 matches 7 bases. The CDR3 totals 20 residues. Germline V gene data show CDR1 as SGHVS and CDR2 as FNYEAQ.

V and J are TRBV4-1 and TRBJ1-1; maybe TRBD1 (5 bases). This CDR3 is 14 amino acids long. V was trimmed by 3 bases and J by 0 bases, leaving 8 bases between them. In germline, CDR1 is MGHRA, CDR2 YSYEKL. The CDR3 loop is CASSQTALNTEAFF. For the CDR3, the DNA is TGCGCCAGCAGCCAGACAGCATTGAACACTGAAGCTTTCTTT.